Judged by abundance, the clone carrying this T cell receptor (beta chain) is large. Its antigen remains unidentified. The data originate from a study of chemoradiotherapy in HPV16-positive cancers. Study-level findings and limits: Only two HPV16-positive patients supplied the functional HPV-specificity definition. In HPV16-positive patients, HPV-responsive T-cell expansion tracked better recurrence-free survival. During treatment, candidate HPV-specific clones and E7-related motifs expanded in tumor.

Assay: immunoSEQ multiplex PCR; the TCRdb copy retains only in-frame clones and omits some. The data show roughly 5,100 clones, with 65% to 80% seen just once and around 11% held by the top ten. The CDR3 runs 14 residues. The chain couples TRBV12-1 to TRBJ1-2. TRBV12-1 is a pseudogene segment. This specimen consisted of tumor tissue, obtained from a patient who underwent chemoradiotherapy. This receptor was identified in a human donor with HPV-associated anogenital cancer. The CDR3 here is CASSFAQTNDGYTF. CDR3 nucleotides: TGTGCCAGCAGCTTTGCCCAAACCAATGATGGCTACACCTTC.